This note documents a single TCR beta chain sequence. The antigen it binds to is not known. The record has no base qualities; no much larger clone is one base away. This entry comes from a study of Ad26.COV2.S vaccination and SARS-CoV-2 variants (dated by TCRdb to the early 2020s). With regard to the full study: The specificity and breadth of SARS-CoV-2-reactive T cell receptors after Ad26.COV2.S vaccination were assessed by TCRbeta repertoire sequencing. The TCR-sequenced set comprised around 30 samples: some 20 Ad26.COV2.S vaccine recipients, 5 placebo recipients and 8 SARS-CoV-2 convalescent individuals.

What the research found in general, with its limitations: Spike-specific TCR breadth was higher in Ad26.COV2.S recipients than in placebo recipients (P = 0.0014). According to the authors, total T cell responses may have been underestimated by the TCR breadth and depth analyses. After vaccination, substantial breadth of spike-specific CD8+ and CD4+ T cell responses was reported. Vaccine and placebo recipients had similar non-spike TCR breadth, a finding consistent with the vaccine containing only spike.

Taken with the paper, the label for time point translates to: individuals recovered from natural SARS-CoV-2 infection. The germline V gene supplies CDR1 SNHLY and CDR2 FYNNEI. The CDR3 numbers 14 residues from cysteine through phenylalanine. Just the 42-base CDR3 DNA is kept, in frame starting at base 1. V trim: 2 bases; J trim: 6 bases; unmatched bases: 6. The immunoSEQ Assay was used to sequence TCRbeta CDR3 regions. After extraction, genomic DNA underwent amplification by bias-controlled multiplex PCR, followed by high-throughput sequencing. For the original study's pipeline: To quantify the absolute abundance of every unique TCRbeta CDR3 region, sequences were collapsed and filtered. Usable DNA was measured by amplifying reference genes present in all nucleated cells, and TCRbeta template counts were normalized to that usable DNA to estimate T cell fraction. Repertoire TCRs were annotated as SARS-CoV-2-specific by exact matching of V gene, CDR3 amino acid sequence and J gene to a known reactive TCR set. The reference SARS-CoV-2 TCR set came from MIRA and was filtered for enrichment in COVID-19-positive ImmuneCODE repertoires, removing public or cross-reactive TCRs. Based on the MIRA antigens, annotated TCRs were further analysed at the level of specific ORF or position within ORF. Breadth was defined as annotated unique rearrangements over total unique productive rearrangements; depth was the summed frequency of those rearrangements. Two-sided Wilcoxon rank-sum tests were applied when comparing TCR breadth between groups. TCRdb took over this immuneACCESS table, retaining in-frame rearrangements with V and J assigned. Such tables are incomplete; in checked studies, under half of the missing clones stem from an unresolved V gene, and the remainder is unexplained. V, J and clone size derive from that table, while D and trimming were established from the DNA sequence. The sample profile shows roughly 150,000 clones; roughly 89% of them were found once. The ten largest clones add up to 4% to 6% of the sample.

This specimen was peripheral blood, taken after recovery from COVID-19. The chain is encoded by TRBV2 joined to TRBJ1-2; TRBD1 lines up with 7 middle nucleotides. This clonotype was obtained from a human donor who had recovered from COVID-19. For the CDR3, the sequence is CASSESRGSDGYTF. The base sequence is TGTGCCAGCAGTGAATCCAGGGGGAGCGATGGCTACACCTTC.